This T cell receptor beta chain emerged from a study of T cell repertoires in cytomegalovirus infection. A few counts support this clonotype. Germline values: CDR1 SGHTA, CDR2 FQGNSA. CDR3 size: 14 residues. Trimming left V 4 bases short and J 2 bases short, with 12 bases between. TCRdb re-called the reads through MiXCR, storing one row per CDR3 protein. This sample has approximately 150,000 distinct CDR3 sequences, with under 8.5% found just once. The chain has TRBV7-2 and TRBJ2-7; D possibly corresponds to TRBD1 (6 bases). The specimen sequenced was PBMCs. The receptor was derived from a human donor in good health (CMV status not recorded). Some clones in this sample may be carry-over from other donors' samples. In nucleotides, the CDR3 is TGTGCCAGCAGCTGGACGGGACAACCCTACGAGCAGTACTTC. It yields the protein CASSWTGQPYEQYF. Full variable domain (outside the CDR3, taken from reference TRBV7-2 and TRBJ2-7): GAGVSQSPSNKVTEKGKDVELRCDPISGHTALYWYRQSLGQGLEFLIYFQGNSAPDKSGLPSDRFSAERTGGSVSTLTIQRTQQEDSAVYLCASSWTGQPYEQYFGPGTRLTVT.